This entry is about one TCR beta chain. The data stem from a study of T-cell memory formation after mild COVID-19. V was shortened by 4 bases and J by 4 bases, with 17 bases between the two germline ends. The CDR3 has 16 residues. The germline CDR1 and CDR2 sequences are SGHNT and YENEEA. TCRdb redid the calling of the 5' RACE reads with MiXCR, one entry per CDR3 protein. The profile covers 350,000 to 400,000 distinct CDR3 sequences, with roughly 21% appearing a single time and under 15% taken by the ten largest. This chain uses TRBV11-3 with TRBJ2-1, with a tentative D call TRBD2 (6 bases). The clonotype comes from an adult woman who had mild COVID-19 (a few samples of this study predate the infection). Cell type and time point are not known. Sequenced input: PBMCs or a T cell subset sorted from them (not recorded which). CDR3 nucleotide sequence: TGTGCCAGCAGCTCCTCGGTGGTGGCGGGGTACAATGAGCAGTTCTTC. It specifies CASSSSVVAGYNEQFF.